These 5 T cell receptor beta chains share one sample of origin, sequenced in a study of radiotherapy plus CTLA-4 blockade in lung cancer. Repertoires were generated with immunoSEQ multiplex PCR, while TCRdb's copy carries only in-frame clones and drops some. The table includes approximately 67,000 clones, about 85% detected once. The sample consisted of peripheral blood, taken from a patient treated with radiotherapy plus ipilimumab. The receptor source for this set is a human donor with non-small cell lung cancer who had a partial response to radiotherapy plus ipilimumab.

In this sample, this clone turned up once. This sequence joins TRBV7-2 and TRBJ2-5; 8 positions match TRBD2. J was trimmed by 5 bases and V by 5 bases; bases with no gene match: 7. CDR3 length equals 14 residues. CDR1 is SGHTA and CDR2 is FQGNSA in the germline V gene. The CDR3 nucleotides read TGTGCCAGCAGCGATGGACTAGCTAGGGAGACCCAGTACTTC. Protein: CASSDGLARETQYF.

The rearrangement links TRBV7-2 to TRBJ1-2; D call uncertain. The V gene lost 1 base and the J gene lost 6 bases, with 6 bases spanning the gap. The CDR3 consists of 12 residues. Looked up from germline, CDR1 is SGHTA and CDR2 is FQGNSA. The CDR3 coding sequence is TGTGCCAGCAGCTTAGTCAGAAATGGCTACACCTTC. Its translation: CASSLVRNGYTF.

This clone has a handful of counts. The chain is built from TRBV28 and TRBJ2-7; 9 bases line up with TRBD1. Germline CDR1 reads MDHEN; CDR2 reads SYDVKM. V dropped 3 bases and J dropped 1; count of bases not matched to a gene: 4. This CDR3 is 15 amino acids long. The CDR3 nucleotides are TGTGCCAGCAGTTTGAGTGGGACAGGGTCCTACGAGCAGTACTTC. Translated, it gives CASSLSGTGSYEQYF.

The chain is built from TRBV29-1 and TRBJ2-1, with 7 bases aligning to TRBD2. CDR3 length: 14 amino acids. The V gene's germline CDR1 is SQVTM and CDR2 ANQGSEA. Trimming removed 7 bases from V and 6 bases from J; junction bases left unmatched: 12. The CDR3 spells CSGGSAGASNEQFF. The CDR3 DNA follows: TGCAGCGGTGGGTCGGCGGGAGCAAGCAATGAGCAGTTCTTC.

This chain connects TRBV27 to TRBJ2-2; 10 nucleotides line up with TRBD1. Germline CDR1 and CDR2: MNHEY and SMNVEV (reference sequence). V lost 6 bases to trimming and J lost 5 bases; unmatched junction nucleotides: 3. The CDR3 spans 14 residues. CDR3 sequence reads: CASSRTGGTGELFF. Here the CDR3 DNA reads TGTGCCAGCAGCCGGACAGGGGGGACCGGGGAGCTGTTTTTT.